Listed here are 9 T cell receptor beta chains from one sample, sequenced in a study of blood T cell repertoires in COVID-19. The table came from immunoSEQ multiplex PCR; TCRdb's copy has only in-frame clones and leaves some out. Counted here are some 150,000 clones, about 88% occurring once; the ten biggest clones make up about 7%. Sample: peripheral blood. These receptors all come from a woman older than 75 in a cohort sampled during active or convalescent COVID-19.

This clone was found once. The chain recombines TRBV29-1 with TRBJ2-3; tentatively, D is TRBD2 (7 bases). The CDR3 spans 11 residues. Trimming took 7 bases from V and 6 from J, leaving 11 bases between them. From germline, CDR1 is SQVTM and CDR2 ANQGSEA. The CDR3 sequence: CSAKGGDTQYF. The CDR3 region has the DNA TGCAGCGCCAAGGGGGGGGATACGCAGTATTTT.

The rearrangement uses TRBV29-1 and TRBJ2-1; 8 nucleotides match TRBD2. The CDR3 has 17 residues. Per germline, CDR1 SQVTM and CDR2 ANQGSEA. Germline trimming cut 0 bases from V and 9 bases from J; bases unmatched to any gene: 16. The DNA of the CDR3 is TGCAGCGTTGAAGATCGGAGTGCCAGCGGGAGATACGGTGAGCAGTTCTTC. Protein sequence: CSVEDRSASGRYGEQFF.

The chain is built from TRBV5-4 and TRBJ1-4, with D perhaps matching TRBD1 (6 bases). V was shortened by 3 bases and J by 0 bases, with 12 bases between the two germline ends. Germline CDR1 reads SGHNT; CDR2 reads YYREEE (reference sequence). This CDR3 has 16 amino acids. CDR3 loop: CASSYRTAATNEKLFF. CDR3 nucleotide sequence: TGTGCCAGCAGCTATAGGACAGCTGCAACTAATGAAAAACTGTTTTTT.

The rearrangement joins TRBV11-2 to TRBJ2-5; possible D gene TRBD1, 6 bases. CDR1 is SGHAT, CDR2 FQNNGV, per germline. Deletions cut 1 base from V and 1 base from J, with 10 bases between. The CDR3 runs 15 residues. The CDR3 here is CASSLGTGLQETQYF. CDR3 DNA: TGTGCCAGCAGCTTAGGCACAGGGCTCCAAGAGACCCAGTACTTC.

V gene TRBV5-1 combines with J gene TRBJ2-1, with 10 bases that match TRBD2. The CDR3 length is 16 residues. The ends lost 3 bases at V and 4 bases at J; junction bases unmatched: 7. Per the germline V gene, CDR1 is SGHRS and CDR2 is YFSETQ. Here the CDR3 DNA reads TGCGCCAGCAGCTCAGGACTAGCGGAGGGTTACAATGAGCAGTTCTTC. Protein product: CASSSGLAEGYNEQFF.

By share of the sample, this clone is medium-sized. This chain uses TRBV12-3 or TRBV12-4 with TRBJ1-6, with TRBD1 matching 8 bases. There are 13 residues in the CDR3. The V gene end was trimmed by 6 bases and the J gene end by 9 bases; junction bases not matched to a gene: 4. The CDR3 protein is CASSGQGGSPLHF. The CDR3 DNA follows: TGTGCCAGCAGCGGACAGGGAGGTTCACCCCTCCACTTT.

J is TRBJ2-2 and V is TRBV5-1; TRBD1 aligns across 9 bases. V was clipped by 4 bases and J by 3 bases; unmatched bases: 4. This CDR3 is 15 amino acids long. Germline CDR1 and CDR2: SGHRS and YFSETQ. CDR3 residues: CASSPGTGHTGELFF. CDR3 DNA sequence: TGCGCCAGCAGCCCTGGGACAGGGCACACCGGGGAGCTGTTTTTT.

This clone was counted ten times or more. This sequence joins TRBV4-1 and TRBJ1-1; no firm D call. The germline V gene encodes CDR1 MGHRA and CDR2 YSYEKL. Between the trimmed V and J ends, which lost 7 bases and 1 base, there was a span of 13 bases. This CDR3 region has 14 residues. The CDR3 sequence is CASTQVEGNTEAFF. The CDR3 DNA reads as TGCGCCAGCACCCAGGTTGAGGGGAACACTGAAGCTTTCTTT.

The chain has TRBV18 and TRBJ2-7, with 11 bases lining up with TRBD2. V lost 4 bases to trimming and J lost 0 bases; unmatched junction nucleotides: 2. This CDR3 has 15 amino acids. Germline V CDR1 and CDR2: KGHSH, LQKENI. As DNA, the CDR3 is TGTGCCAGCTCACGGGGGACTAGCGGCTCCTACGAGCAGTACGTC. Its translation is CASSRGTSGSYEQYV.